These T cell receptor beta chains were read from a single sample in a study of T cells in localized non-small cell lung cancer. The assay was immunoSEQ multiplex PCR, and TCRdb's table has in-frame clones only and misses some. The sample holds tens of thousands of clones, under 90% seen once. This sample comprised peripheral blood mononuclear cells, obtained before any cancer treatment. The receptors come from a male donor at least 60 years old with stage II lung adenocarcinoma. Each CDR3 is given with its conserved first and last residue. Only part of the rows carry a size: once, few, many, or a class if the clone is expanded.

>NA|TRBV7-2
CASSLNPQGVTEAFF
>NA|TRBV5-1
CASSLSSGRASSTDTQYF
>NA|TRBV6-5
CASSAKGRNGELFF
>NA|TRBV5-1
CASSLEGGAEGYTF
>NA|TRBV6-1
CASGDRGGIQYF
>NA|TRBV30
CAFSRGANVLTF
>NA|TRBV5-1
CASSFDHPGRDIQYF
>once|TRBV4-3
CASSLAGTAANTEAFF
>NA|TRBV28
CASSFPPGTRANEQFF
>NA|TRBV7-9
CASSWGQGAVPEAFF
>NA|TRBV7-9
CASSLSKTGVNEQYF
>NA|TRBV7-3
CASSRQAYSNYGYTF
>NA|TRBV9
CASSVAQSRDGYTF
>NA|TRBV6-1
CASATGGSGNTIYF
>NA|TRBV2
CASIAGLAGESSYEQYF
>few|TRBV5-8
CASSLSWKGWTEAFF
>NA|TRBV5-1
CASSLWTGGNEQFF
>NA|TRBV6-5
CASSYGPEQFF
>once|TRBV5-1
CASGSGTGVNTEAFF
>NA|TRBV27
CASSSIQGWGQPQHF
>NA|TRBV6-6
CASSRRTGNTEAFF
>NA|TRBV7-2
CASSSSAGTSGRTGELFF